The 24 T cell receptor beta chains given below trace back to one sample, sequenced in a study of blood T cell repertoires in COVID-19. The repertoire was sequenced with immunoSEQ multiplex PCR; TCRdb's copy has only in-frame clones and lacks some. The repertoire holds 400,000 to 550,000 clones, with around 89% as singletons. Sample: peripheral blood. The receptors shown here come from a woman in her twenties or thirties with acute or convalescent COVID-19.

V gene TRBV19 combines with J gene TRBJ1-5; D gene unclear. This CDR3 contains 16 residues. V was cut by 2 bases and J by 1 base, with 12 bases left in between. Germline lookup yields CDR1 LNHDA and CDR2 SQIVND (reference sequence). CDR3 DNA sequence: TGTGCCAGTAGTATACGGAGGGCCTTGAGCAATCAGCCCCAGCATTTT. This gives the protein CASSIRRALSNQPQHF.

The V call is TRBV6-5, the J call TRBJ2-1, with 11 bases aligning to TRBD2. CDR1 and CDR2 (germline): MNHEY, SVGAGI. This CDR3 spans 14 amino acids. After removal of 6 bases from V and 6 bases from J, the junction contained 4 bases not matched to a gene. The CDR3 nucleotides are TGTGCCAGCAGGACGGGACTAGCGGCCAATGAGCAGTTCTTC. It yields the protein CASRTGLAANEQFF.

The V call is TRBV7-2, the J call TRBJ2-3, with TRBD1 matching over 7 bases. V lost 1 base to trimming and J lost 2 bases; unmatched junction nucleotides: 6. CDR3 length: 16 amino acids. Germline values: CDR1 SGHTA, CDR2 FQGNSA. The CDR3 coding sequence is TGTGCCAGCAGCTTAGTGGACAGGAGATCCACAGATACGCAGTATTTT. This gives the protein CASSLVDRRSTDTQYF.

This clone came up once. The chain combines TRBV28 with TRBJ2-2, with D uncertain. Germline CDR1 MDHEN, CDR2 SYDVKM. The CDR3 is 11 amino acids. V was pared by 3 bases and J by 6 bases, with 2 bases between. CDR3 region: CASSFAGELFF. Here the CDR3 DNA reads TGTGCCAGCAGTTTCGCCGGGGAGCTGTTTTTT.

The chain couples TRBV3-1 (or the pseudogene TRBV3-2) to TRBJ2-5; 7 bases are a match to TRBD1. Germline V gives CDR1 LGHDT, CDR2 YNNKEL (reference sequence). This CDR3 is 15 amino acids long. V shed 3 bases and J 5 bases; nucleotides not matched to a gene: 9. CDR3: CASSHDREPRETQYF. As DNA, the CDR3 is TGTGCCAGCAGCCATGACAGGGAACCAAGGGAGACCCAGTACTTC.

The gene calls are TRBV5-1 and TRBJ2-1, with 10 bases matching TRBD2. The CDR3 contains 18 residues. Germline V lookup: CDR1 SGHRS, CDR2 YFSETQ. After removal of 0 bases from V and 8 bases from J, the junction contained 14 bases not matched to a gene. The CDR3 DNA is TGCGCCAGCAGCTTGGAATTAGCGGGGGGCGTTTTTATAGATGAGCAGTTCTTC. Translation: CASSLELAGGVFIDEQFF.

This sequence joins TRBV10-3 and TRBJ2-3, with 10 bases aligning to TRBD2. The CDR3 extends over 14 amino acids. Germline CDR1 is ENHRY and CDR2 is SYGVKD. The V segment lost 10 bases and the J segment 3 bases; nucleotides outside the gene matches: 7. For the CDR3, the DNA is TGTGCCACCTTAGCGGGGGGTCATACAGATACGCAGTATTTT. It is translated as CATLAGGHTDTQYF.

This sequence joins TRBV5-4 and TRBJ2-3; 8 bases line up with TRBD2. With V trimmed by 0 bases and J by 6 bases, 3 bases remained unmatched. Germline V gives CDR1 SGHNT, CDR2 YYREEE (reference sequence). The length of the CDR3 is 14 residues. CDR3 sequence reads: CASSLGTSPDTQYF. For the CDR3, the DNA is TGTGCCAGCAGCTTGGGGACTAGCCCGGATACGCAGTATTTT.

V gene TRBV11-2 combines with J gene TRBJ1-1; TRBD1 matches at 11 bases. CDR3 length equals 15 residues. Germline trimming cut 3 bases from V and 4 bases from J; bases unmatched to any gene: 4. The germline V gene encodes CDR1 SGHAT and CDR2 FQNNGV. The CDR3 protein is CASSFTGTGGTEAFF. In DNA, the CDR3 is TGTGCCAGCAGCTTTACGGGGACAGGGGGCACTGAAGCTTTCTTT.

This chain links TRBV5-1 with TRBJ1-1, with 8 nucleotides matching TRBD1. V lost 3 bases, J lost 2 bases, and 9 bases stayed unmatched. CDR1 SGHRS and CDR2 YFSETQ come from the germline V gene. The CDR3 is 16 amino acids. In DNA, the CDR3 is TGCGCCAGCAGCTGGGACGGAGACAGGGGTAACACTGAAGCTTTCTTT. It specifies CASSWDGDRGNTEAFF.

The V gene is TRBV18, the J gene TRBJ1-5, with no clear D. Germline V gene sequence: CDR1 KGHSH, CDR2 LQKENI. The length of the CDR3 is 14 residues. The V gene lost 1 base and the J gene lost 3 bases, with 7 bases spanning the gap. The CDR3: CASSPLSVNQPQHF. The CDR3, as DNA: TGTGCCAGCTCACCACTTTCGGTCAATCAGCCCCAGCATTTT. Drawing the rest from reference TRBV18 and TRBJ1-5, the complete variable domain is NAGVMQNPRHLVRRRGQEARLRCSPMKGHSHVYWYRQLPEEGLKFMVYLQKENIIDESGMPKERFSAEFPKEGPSILRIQQVVRGDSAAYFCASSPLSVNQPQHFGDGTRLSIL.

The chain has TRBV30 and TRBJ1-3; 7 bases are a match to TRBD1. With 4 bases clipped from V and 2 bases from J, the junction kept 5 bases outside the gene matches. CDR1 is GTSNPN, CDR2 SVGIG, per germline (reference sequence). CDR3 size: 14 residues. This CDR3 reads CAWKTGNTGNTIYF. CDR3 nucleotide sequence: TGTGCCTGGAAGACAGGGAATACTGGAAACACCATATATTTT.

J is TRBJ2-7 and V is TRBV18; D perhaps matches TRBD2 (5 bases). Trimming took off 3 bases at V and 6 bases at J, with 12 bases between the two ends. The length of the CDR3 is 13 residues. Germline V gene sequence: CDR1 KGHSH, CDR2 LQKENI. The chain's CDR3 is CASSPPRVVEQYF. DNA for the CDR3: TGTGCCAGCTCACCCCCGCGGGTGGTCGAGCAGTACTTC.

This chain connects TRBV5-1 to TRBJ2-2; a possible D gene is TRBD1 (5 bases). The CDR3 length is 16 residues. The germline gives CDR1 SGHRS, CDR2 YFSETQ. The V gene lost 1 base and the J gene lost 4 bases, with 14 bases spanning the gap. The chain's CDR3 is CASSLWSQGSTGELFF. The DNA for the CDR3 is TGCGCCAGCAGCTTGTGGAGTCAGGGTAGCACCGGGGAGCTGTTTTTT.

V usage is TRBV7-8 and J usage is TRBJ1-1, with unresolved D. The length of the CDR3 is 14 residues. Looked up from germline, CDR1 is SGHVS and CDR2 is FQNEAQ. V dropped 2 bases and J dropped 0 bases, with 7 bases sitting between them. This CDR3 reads CASSLRGVNTEAFF. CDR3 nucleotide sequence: TGTGCCAGCAGCTTACGAGGAGTGAACACTGAAGCTTTCTTT.

The DNA of the CDR3 is TGTGCCAGCAGCTTACAGGGTCCGGGGGCCAACGTCCTGACTTTC. It encodes CASSLQGPGANVLTF. The V call is TRBV7-9, the J call TRBJ2-6, with D maybe TRBD1 (5 bases). The CDR3 runs 15 residues. The germline V gene has CDR1 SEHNR and CDR2 FQNEAQ (reference sequence). The germline V and J ends were trimmed by 2 bases and 4 bases, with 9 bases remaining between them. The full variable domain, its missing parts supplied by reference TRBV7-9 and TRBJ2-6, is DTGVSQNPRHKITKRGQNVTFRCDPISEHNRLYWYRQTLGQGPEFLTYFQNEAQLEKSRLLSDRFSAERPKGSFSTLEIQRTEQGDSAMYLCASSLQGPGANVLTFGAGSRLTVL.

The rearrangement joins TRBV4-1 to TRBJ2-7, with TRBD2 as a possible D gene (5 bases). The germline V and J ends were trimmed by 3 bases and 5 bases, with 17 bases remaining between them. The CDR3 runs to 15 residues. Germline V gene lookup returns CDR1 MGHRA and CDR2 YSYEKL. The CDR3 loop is CASSQYGKGVDEQYF. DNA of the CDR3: TGCGCCAGCAGCCAGTACGGGAAGGGAGTAGACGAGCAGTACTTC.

The CDR3 region is CASSPAGDIGELFF. The CDR3 DNA is TGTGCCAGCAGCCCCGCGGGGGATATCGGGGAGCTGTTTTTT. V usage is TRBV6-5 and J usage is TRBJ2-2; 7 nucleotides align to TRBD2. The trim removed 6 bases at V and 7 bases at J, leaving 8 bases unmatched. Germline V gene data show CDR1 as MNHEY and CDR2 as SVGAGI. The CDR3 consists of 14 residues.

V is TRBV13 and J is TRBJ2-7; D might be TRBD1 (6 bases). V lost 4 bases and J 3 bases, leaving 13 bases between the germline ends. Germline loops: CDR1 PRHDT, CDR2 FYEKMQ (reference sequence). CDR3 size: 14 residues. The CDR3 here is CASSSRTAFYEQYF. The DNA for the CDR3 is TGTGCCAGCAGCTCACGGACAGCGTTCTACGAGCAGTACTTC.

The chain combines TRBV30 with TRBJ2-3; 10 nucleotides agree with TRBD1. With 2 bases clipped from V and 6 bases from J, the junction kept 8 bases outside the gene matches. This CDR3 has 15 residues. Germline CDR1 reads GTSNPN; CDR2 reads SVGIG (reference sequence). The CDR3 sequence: CAWSIPGQGYDTQYF. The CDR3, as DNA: TGTGCCTGGAGTATTCCGGGACAGGGGTACGATACGCAGTATTTT.

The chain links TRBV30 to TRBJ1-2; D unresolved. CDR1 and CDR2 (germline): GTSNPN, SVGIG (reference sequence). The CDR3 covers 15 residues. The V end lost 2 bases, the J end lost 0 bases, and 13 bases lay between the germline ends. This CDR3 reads CAWSLPAGANYGYTF. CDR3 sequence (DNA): TGTGCCTGGAGTTTACCCGCGGGAGCTAACTATGGCTACACCTTC.

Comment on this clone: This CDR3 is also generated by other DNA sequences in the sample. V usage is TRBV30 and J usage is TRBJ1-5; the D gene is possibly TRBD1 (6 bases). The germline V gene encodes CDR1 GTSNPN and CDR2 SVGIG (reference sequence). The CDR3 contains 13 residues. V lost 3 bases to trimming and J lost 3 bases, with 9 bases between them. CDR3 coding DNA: TGTGCCTGGAGCCGACAGGACAATCAGCCCCAGCATTTT. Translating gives CAWSRQDNQPQHF.

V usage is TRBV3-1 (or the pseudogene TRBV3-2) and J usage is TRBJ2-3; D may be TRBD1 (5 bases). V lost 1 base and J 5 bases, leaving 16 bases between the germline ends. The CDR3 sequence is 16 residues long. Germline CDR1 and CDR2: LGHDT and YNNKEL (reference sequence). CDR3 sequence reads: CASSQAAWGPGDTQYF. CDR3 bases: TGTGCCAGCAGCCAAGCCGCCTGGGGCCCGGGAGATACGCAGTATTTT.

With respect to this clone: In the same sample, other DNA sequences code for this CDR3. DNA for the CDR3: TGTGCCAGCAGCTTTAGCGGGGGGGCCTACGAGCAGTACTTC. It translates to CASSFSGGAYEQYF. V and J are TRBV7-2 and TRBJ2-7; 11 nucleotides match TRBD2. The CDR3 extends over 14 amino acids. Germline V gives CDR1 SGHTA, CDR2 FQGNSA. With V trimmed by 3 bases and J by 2 bases, 0 bases remained unmatched. The full variable domain, rest sourced from reference TRBV7-2 and TRBJ2-7, is GAGVSQSPSNKVTEKGKDVELRCDPISGHTALYWYRQSLGQGLEFLIYFQGNSAPDKSGLPSDRFSAERTGGSVSTLTIQRTQQEDSAVYLCASSFSGGAYEQYFGPGTRLTVT.